Each of the 13 T cell receptor beta chains below was sequenced from the same sample in a study of T cells after yellow fever vaccination. TCRdb ran MiXCR on the 5' RACE reads and lists one entry per CDR3 protein. The data show over 200,000 distinct CDR3 sequences, 6.7% seen once. The specimen comprised CD4+ T cells sorted from PBMCs, sampled on the day of the yellow fever booster vaccination. These receptors all come from a man aged 25-45 years who received the YFV17D yellow fever vaccine.

The rearrangement uses TRBV7-2 and TRBJ2-7; D is unresolved. The germline V and J ends were trimmed by 5 bases and 8 bases, with 13 bases remaining between them. CDR1 is SGHTA and CDR2 is FQGNSA in the germline V gene. There are 12 residues in the CDR3. In nucleotides, the CDR3 is TGTGCCAGCAGCGAACCGTGGGGAAAGCAGTACTTC. This sequence encodes CASSEPWGKQYF.

This clonotype came up a few times. V gene TRBV5-8 combines with J gene TRBJ1-5, with unresolved D. The CDR3 covers 13 residues. Germline V CDR1 and CDR2: SGHTS, YDEGEE. With 2 bases removed from V and 6 bases from J, the gap between germline ends came to 9 bases. As DNA, the CDR3 is TGTGCCAGCAGCTTTAGGTGGAGTCAGCCCCAGCATTTT. Amino acids: CASSFRWSQPQHF.

The rearrangement links TRBV5-1 to TRBJ1-5; 10 positions agree with TRBD1. This CDR3 region has 15 residues. Germline CDR1 SGHRS, CDR2 YFSETQ. V gave up 4 bases and J gave up 3 bases; unmatched junction bases: 4. CDR3 sequence: CASSIGTGVNQPQHF. The DNA of the CDR3 is TGCGCCAGCAGCATCGGGACAGGGGTCAATCAGCCCCAGCATTTT. Full variable domain (remainder filled in from reference TRBV5-1 and TRBJ1-5): KAGVTQTPRYLIKTRGQQVTLSCSPISGHRSVSWYQQTPGQGLQFLFEYFSETQRNKGNFPGRFSGRQFSNSRSEMNVSTLELGDSALYLCASSIGTGVNQPQHFGDGTRLSIL.

The chain is built from TRBV20-1 and TRBJ2-1; a possible D gene is TRBD1 (6 bases). The germline V gene encodes CDR1 DFQATT and CDR2 SNEGSKA (reference sequence). Trimming took 5 bases from V and 3 from J, leaving 17 bases between them. The length of the CDR3 is 15 residues. CDR3 protein: CSASDWGRSYNEQFF. In nucleotides, the CDR3 is TGCAGTGCTTCCGACTGGGGGCGCAGCTACAATGAGCAGTTCTTC.

This clonotype has at least ten counts. The rearrangement links TRBV5-1 to TRBJ2-2; 12 nucleotides match TRBD2. Germline V gives CDR1 SGHRS, CDR2 YFSETQ. This CDR3 comprises 18 residues. V lost 4 bases, J lost 3 bases, and 10 bases stayed unmatched. CDR3 in amino acids: CASSRTSSGRADTGELFF. The CDR3 DNA sequence: TGCGCCAGCAGCCGCACCTCTAGCGGGAGGGCCGACACCGGGGAGCTGTTTTTT.

This clonotype came up many times. The V and J genes are TRBV4-2 and TRBJ2-7; D remains ambiguous. V lost 0 bases and J lost 7, with 13 bases in between. Germline V gene lookup returns CDR1 LGHNA and CDR2 YNFKEQ. The CDR3 extends over 14 amino acids. Here the CDR3 reads CASSQEGNWREQYF. CDR3 nucleotides: TGTGCCAGCAGCCAAGAAGGTAATTGGCGGGAGCAGTACTTC.

This clonotype occurred many times. The rearrangement uses TRBV7-2 and TRBJ2-3, with 7 nucleotides matching TRBD1. The germline V gene has CDR1 SGHTA and CDR2 FQGNSA. The CDR3 consists of 15 residues. After removal of 5 bases from V and 2 bases from J, the junction contained 7 bases not matched to a gene. The chain's CDR3 is CASSQPDRATDTQYF. In DNA, the CDR3 is TGTGCCAGCAGCCAACCCGACAGGGCCACAGATACGCAGTATTTT.

This clonotype was observed a handful of times. This rearrangement joins TRBV20-1 to TRBJ2-7; no firm D call. The V end was cut by 2 bases, the J end by 6 bases, with 8 bases between. The CDR3 loop spans 11 amino acids. The germline CDR1 and CDR2 sequences are DFQATT and SNEGSKA (reference sequence). The CDR3 DNA is TGCAGTGCTAGACCATGGGGCGAGCAGTACTTC. Its translation: CSARPWGEQYF.

This clonotype was picked up a small number of times. The V gene is TRBV20-1, the J gene TRBJ2-3; perhaps TRBD1 as D (6 bases). Per the germline V gene, CDR1 is DFQATT and CDR2 is SNEGSKA (reference sequence). Trimming cost V 2 bases and J 2 bases, with 17 bases left between them. There are 16 residues in the CDR3. The CDR3, as DNA: TGCAGTGCTAGATGGGCCCAGGGGCACTACACAGATACGCAGTATTTT. Translation gives CSARWAQGHYTDTQYF.

This clonotype turned up a few times. The CDR3 is CASSFEQDTQYF. CDR3 sequence (DNA): TGCGCCAGCAGCTTCGAGCAAGATACGCAGTATTTT. V is TRBV5-1 and J is TRBJ2-3, with unresolved D. V shed 2 bases and J shed 5 bases, with 6 bases lying between them. Per germline, CDR1 SGHRS and CDR2 YFSETQ. The CDR3 sequence is 12 residues long.

This clonotype occurred many times. The chain employs TRBV20-1 and TRBJ2-7; 8 bases are a match to TRBD2. The CDR3 contains 14 residues. From germline, CDR1 is DFQATT and CDR2 SNEGSKA (reference sequence). The ends lost 6 bases at V and 6 bases at J; junction bases unmatched: 13. The CDR3 DNA follows: TGCAGTGCCCCAGTCCAGCGGGAGAAAAGCGAGCAGTACTTC. It yields the protein CSAPVQREKSEQYF.

This clonotype was seen repeatedly, ten times or more. This chain connects TRBV7-3 to TRBJ2-1; D ambiguous. This CDR3 contains 13 residues. Germline V gene sequence: CDR1 SGHTA, CDR2 FQGTGA. The V gene lost 3 bases and the J gene lost 0 bases, with 3 bases spanning the gap. CDR3 sequence: CASSFSSYNEQFF. The CDR3 DNA reads TGTGCCAGCAGCTTTAGCTCCTACAATGAGCAGTTCTTC.

In this sample, this clonotype turned up a few times. The chain couples TRBV20-1 to TRBJ1-2, with D hard to call. Trimming pared 2 bases from V and 4 bases from J, leaving 11 bases between. Germline V gives CDR1 DFQATT, CDR2 SNEGSKA (reference sequence). This CDR3 contains 13 residues. CDR3 DNA: TGCAGTGCTAGAATCTCGTGGTTCTATGGCTACACCTTC. Its translation is CSARISWFYGYTF.